These T cell receptor beta chains were read from a single sample in a study of graft-versus-host responses after intestinal transplantation. Here immunoSEQ multiplex PCR was the method, and the copy in TCRdb shows in-frame clones only, minus some. The sample yields roughly 17,000 clones, 86% seen once. Sequenced here: bone marrow, sampled around 130 days after transplant. The source is a human patient who received an intestinal transplant, so some T cells may come from the graft donor. Both conserved end residues are part of each CDR3. The D gene is left open where the match is weak. Clone size is shown for a subset of rows, as once, few, many or a class of expanded clone.

j_gene: TRBJ2-2
d_gene: -
abundance: -
v_gene: TRBV25-1
CDR3nt: TGTGCCAGCAGAGCCAGGGGACTAAGCACCGGGGAGCTGTTTTTT
CDR3aa: CASRARGLSTGELFF

j_gene: TRBJ2-3
d_gene: TRBD2
abundance: once
v_gene: TRBV27
CDR3nt: TGTGCCAGCAGTTTAGGGCGGGAGACGCAGTATTTT
CDR3aa: CASSLGRETQYF

j_gene: TRBJ1-5
d_gene: -
abundance: -
v_gene: TRBV4-1
CDR3nt: TGCGCCAGCAGCCAAGACAGGGGAAATCAGCCCCAGCATTTT
CDR3aa: CASSQDRGNQPQHF

j_gene: TRBJ1-5
d_gene: -
abundance: -
v_gene: TRBV6-6
CDR3nt: TGTGCCAGCAGTTACTCAATCGGTGGAAATCAGCCCCAGCATTTT
CDR3aa: CASSYSIGGNQPQHF

j_gene: TRBJ2-2
d_gene: -
abundance: -
v_gene: TRBV5-1
CDR3nt: TGCGCCAGCAGCTTGGCCGGTCTCGGACGGGAGCTGTTTTTT
CDR3aa: CASSLAGLGRELFF

j_gene: TRBJ2-1
d_gene: -
abundance: -
v_gene: TRBV5-1
CDR3nt: TGCGCCAGCAGCTTAAGTCAGGTGGTCAACAATGAGCAGTTCTTC
CDR3aa: CASSLSQVVNNEQFF

j_gene: TRBJ2-2
d_gene: -
abundance: -
v_gene: TRBV6-1
CDR3nt: TGTGCCAGCAGTTGGGCTAGCTCCACCGGGGAGCTGTTTTTT
CDR3aa: CASSWASSTGELFF

j_gene: TRBJ2-3
d_gene: -
abundance: -
v_gene: TRBV9
CDR3nt: TGTGCCAGCAGCTTAGGGGGGAGCACAGATACGCAGTATTTT
CDR3aa: CASSLGGSTDTQYF

j_gene: TRBJ2-7
d_gene: -
abundance: -
v_gene: TRBV10-2
CDR3nt: TGCGCCAGCGGTTACGGGGAGGTCTACGAGCAGTACTTC
CDR3aa: CASGYGEVYEQYF

j_gene: TRBJ1-1
d_gene: -
abundance: -
v_gene: TRBV19
CDR3nt: TGTGCCAGTAGTATACGGAGGAGGCAGGGCTGGGTAAAGAACACTGAAGCTTTCTTT
CDR3aa: CASSIRRRQGWVKNTEAFF

j_gene: TRBJ2-5
d_gene: TRBD2
abundance: few
v_gene: TRBV11-3
CDR3nt: TGTGCCAGCGTTGACGGCGGGAGGTACCAAGAGACCCAGTACTTC
CDR3aa: CASVDGGRYQETQYF

j_gene: TRBJ2-3
d_gene: -
abundance: -
v_gene: TRBV19
CDR3nt: TGTGCCAGTAGTTCAGCCCGGGACTCTAATCGAGATACGCAGTATTTT
CDR3aa: CASSSARDSNRDTQYF

j_gene: TRBJ1-2
d_gene: TRBD1
abundance: -
v_gene: TRBV9
CDR3nt: TGTGCCAGCAGCGGGACCGGGACAGGGGGCTTCCACTATGGCTACACCTTC
CDR3aa: CASSGTGTGGFHYGYTF

j_gene: TRBJ1-1
d_gene: -
abundance: -
v_gene: TRBV19
CDR3nt: TGTGCCAGTACCTCAGGGAGGGCCACTGAAGCTTTCTTT
CDR3aa: CASTSGRATEAFF

j_gene: TRBJ1-1
d_gene: -
abundance: -
v_gene: TRBV27
CDR3nt: TGTGCCAGCAGTTTTGGACCGAACACTGAAGCTTTCTTT
CDR3aa: CASSFGPNTEAFF

j_gene: TRBJ2-2
d_gene: -
abundance: -
v_gene: TRBV6-1
CDR3nt: TGTGCCAGCATTACTTGGGGGCCCGGGGAGCTGTTTTTT
CDR3aa: CASITWGPGELFF